This TCR beta chain originates from a study of blood T cell repertoires in COVID-19 (dated by TCRdb to 2020 to 2021). For the wider study: The collaborator samples originated in the United States, Italy and Spain and spanned the acute and convalescent phases of COVID-19. The prospective study material was composed of cDNA or gDNA derived from T cells, B-cell-depleted T cells, or PBMCs. Subjects who had been exposed to COVID-19, were actively infected with it, or had recovered from it provided the deeply sampled blood TCRbeta repertoires that made up the dataset. A freely available public database, intended as a resource for researchers studying the immune response to SARS-CoV-2, is where the repertoires were released. The samples were drawn from two sources: the first 160 participants of the ongoing ImmuneRACE study, and approximately 1,300 subjects contributed by 6 global collaborators. Sample metadata almost always included a de-identified subject ID, COVID-19 status, age in years and sex. Where HLA class I and class II types were available, the types were taken from metadata supplied by the sample provider, not from assay-based typing.

The full study reports these points: How much clinical and demographic metadata was included differed by source and by participant, and the metadata was provided uncurated.

TCRbeta CDR3 regions were amplified from genomic DNA by means of the immunoSEQ Assay, a bias-controlled multiplex PCR. In the source study's methods: The number of nucleated cells in each sample was estimated by amplification of reference gene primers within the assay. Sequence reads were collapsed and filtered to measure the absolute abundance of every unique TCRbeta CDR3 rearrangement. For each sample, productive Simpson clonality was calculated as the square root of Simpson's diversity index over productive rearrangements. Drawn from immuneACCESS, this table holds only the in-frame rearrangements with V and J called that TCRdb kept. Clones are partly lost; checked studies trace under half to an unresolved V gene and leave the rest unexplained. V and J calls and clone size are copied from that table; D and trimming were computed from the DNA. Here the sample has about 220,000 clones; around 83% occur a single time. The ten largest account for roughly 8.8% of the sample.

Whole blood was collected in K2EDTA tubes by collaborating institutions according to the institutions' own protocols. For TCRbeta analysis, collaborators shipped samples in one of three forms: frozen whole blood, isolated PBMCs, or DNA extracted from either of those sample types. The CDR3 runs 15 amino acids, cysteine and phenylalanine included. CDR3 DNA only is kept here, 45 bases in frame from base 1. Trimming removed 7 bases from V and 0 bases from J, leaving 10 bases between the germline ends. The germline V gene provides CDR1 MNHEY and CDR2 SVGAGI. Concerning this clone itself: Its antigen target is currently unknown. Base qualities are not recorded, but no much larger clone differs from it by a single base.

The source is a woman in her forties or fifties with acute or convalescent COVID-19. The chain is assembled from TRBV6-5 and TRBJ2-6; matching of 5 bases hints at TRBD1 as the D gene. The sequenced material came from peripheral blood. The CDR3 reads CASKDSSSGANVLTF. The bases read TGTGCCAGCAAAGACAGCTCCTCTGGGGCCAACGTCCTGACTTTC.